Here is one T cell receptor (beta chain) with its context. Its cognate antigen is unknown. The germline CDR1 and CDR2 sequences are SEHNR and FQNEAQ (reference sequence). The CDR3 is 15 residues long. J gave up 10 bases and V 5 bases, and 11 bases lay outside the gene matches. Method: immunoSEQ multiplex PCR; TCRdb's copy keeps in-frame clones and lacks some. Of about 64,000 clones detected, about 89% appear once; the ten largest clones hold 1.5% to 2%. This sample was taken from a study of cytomegalovirus exposure and HLA in healthy donors. Study context: The 666 first-cohort repertoires shared a platform with the approximately 130 validation repertoires, as reported in a later analysis.

Findings of the study overall: TCR beta chains numbering under 200 were designated cytomegalovirus-associated. Most observed TCR sequences were rare, whereas some public TCRs were detected in many donors. Specificity of a few CMV-associated chains for CMV antigens was verified in vitro.

Sequences were obtained from PBMCs. The TCR sequence derives from a woman aged 18-30 years in good health and CMV-seronegative. V is TRBV7-9 and J is TRBJ1-6; TRBD1 agrees at 7 bases. CDR3 nucleotides: TGTGCCAGCAGCCCAACTCGGACAGGACGATCACCCCTCCACTTT. This gives the protein CASSPTRTGRSPLHF.